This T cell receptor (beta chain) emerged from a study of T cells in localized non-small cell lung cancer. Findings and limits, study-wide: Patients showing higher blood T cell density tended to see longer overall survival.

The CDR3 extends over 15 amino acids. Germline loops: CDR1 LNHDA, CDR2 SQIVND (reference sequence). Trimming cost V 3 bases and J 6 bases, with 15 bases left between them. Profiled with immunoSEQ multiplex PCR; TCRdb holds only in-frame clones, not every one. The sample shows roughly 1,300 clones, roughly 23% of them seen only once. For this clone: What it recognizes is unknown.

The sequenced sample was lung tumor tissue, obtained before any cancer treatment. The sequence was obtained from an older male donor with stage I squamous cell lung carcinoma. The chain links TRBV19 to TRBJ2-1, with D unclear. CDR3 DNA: TGTGCCAGTAGTATTGCTTCCTCGGGCCTCAATGAGCAGTTCTTC. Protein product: CASSIASSGLNEQFF.